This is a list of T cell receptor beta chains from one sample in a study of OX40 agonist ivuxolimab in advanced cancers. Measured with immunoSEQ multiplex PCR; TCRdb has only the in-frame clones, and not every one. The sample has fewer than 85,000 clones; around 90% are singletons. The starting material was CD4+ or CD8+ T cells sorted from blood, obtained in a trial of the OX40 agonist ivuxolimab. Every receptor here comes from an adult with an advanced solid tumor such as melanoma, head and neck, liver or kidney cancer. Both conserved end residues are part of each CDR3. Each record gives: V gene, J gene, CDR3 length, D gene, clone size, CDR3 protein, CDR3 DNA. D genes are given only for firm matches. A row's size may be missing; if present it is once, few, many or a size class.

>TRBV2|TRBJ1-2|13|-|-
CASSEQTIYGYTF
TGTGCCAGCAGTGAACAGACGATCTATGGCTACACCTTC
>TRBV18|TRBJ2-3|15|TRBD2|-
CASSPPAGGPHTQYF
TGTGCCAGCTCACCACCAGCGGGAGGGCCTCATACGCAGTATTTT
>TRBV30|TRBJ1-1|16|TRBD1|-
CAWRASHRQGNTEAFF
TGTGCCTGGAGAGCCTCCCATCGACAGGGGAACACTGAAGCTTTCTTT
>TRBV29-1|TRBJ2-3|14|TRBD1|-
CSVLGQGRTDTQYF
TGCAGCGTGCTAGGACAGGGGAGGACAGATACGCAGTATTTT
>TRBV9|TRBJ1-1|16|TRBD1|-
CASSVEGGRQDTEAFF
TGTGCCAGCAGCGTAGAAGGGGGCCGACAGGACACTGAAGCTTTCTTT
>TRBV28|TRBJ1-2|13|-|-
CASANLGALGYTF
TGTGCCAGCGCCAACCTAGGGGCCTTGGGCTACACCTTC
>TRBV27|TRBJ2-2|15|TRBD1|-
CASSSGTANTGELFF
TGTGCCAGCAGTTCCGGGACAGCGAACACCGGGGAGCTGTTTTTT
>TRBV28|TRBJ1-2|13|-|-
CASNEGPNYGYTF
TGTGCCAGCAATGAGGGTCCCAACTATGGCTACACCTTC
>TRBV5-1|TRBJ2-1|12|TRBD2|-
CASSFGGDEQFF
TGCGCCAGCAGCTTTGGGGGGGATGAGCAGTTCTTC
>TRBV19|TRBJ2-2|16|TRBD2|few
CASSISAGGNTGELFF
TGTGCCAGTAGTATATCGGCGGGGGGGAACACCGGGGAGCTGTTTTTT
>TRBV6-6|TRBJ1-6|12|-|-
CASSLSNSPLHF
TGTGCCAGCAGTTTAAGCAATTCACCCCTCCACTTT
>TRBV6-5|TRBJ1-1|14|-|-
CASSPGTRNTEAFF
TGTGCCAGCAGCCCCGGGACACGCAACACTGAAGCTTTCTTT
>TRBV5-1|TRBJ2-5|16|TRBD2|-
CASSIRPNSGDETQYF
TGCGCCAGCAGCATCCGCCCCAACAGCGGGGATGAGACCCAGTACTTC
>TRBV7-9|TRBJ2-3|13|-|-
CASSLTGTDTQYF
TGTGCCAGCAGCTTGACCGGCACAGATACGCAGTATTTT
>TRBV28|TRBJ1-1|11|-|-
CAVTGNTEAFF
TGTGCCGTCACAGGGAACACTGAAGCTTTCTTT
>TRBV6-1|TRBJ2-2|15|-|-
CASTSGRTGTGELFF
TGTGCCAGCACCTCGGGCCGAACAGGCACCGGGGAGCTGTTTTTT
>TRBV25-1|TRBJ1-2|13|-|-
CASSESGAYGYTF
TGTGCCAGCAGTGAATCTGGGGCCTATGGCTACACCTTC
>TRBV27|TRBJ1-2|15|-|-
CASSFLPQGKDRYTF
TGTGCCAGCAGTTTCCTACCCCAGGGTAAGGATCGCTACACCTTC
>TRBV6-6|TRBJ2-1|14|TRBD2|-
CASSMTSAYNEQFF
TGTGCCAGCAGCATGACTAGCGCGTACAATGAGCAGTTCTTC
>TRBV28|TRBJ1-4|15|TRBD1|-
CASSLRRGQSEKLFF
TGTGCCAGCAGTTTAAGAAGGGGACAGAGTGAAAAACTGTTTTTT
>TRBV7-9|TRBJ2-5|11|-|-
CASSSQETQYF
TGTGCCAGCAGCTCACAAGAGACCCAGTACTTC
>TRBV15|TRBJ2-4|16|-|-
CATSKGQFAAKNIQYF
TGTGCCACCAGCAAAGGACAGTTCGCGGCCAAAAACATTCAGTACTTC
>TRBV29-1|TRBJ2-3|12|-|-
CSVAGGTDTQYF
TGCAGCGTAGCCGGGGGCACAGATACGCAGTATTTT